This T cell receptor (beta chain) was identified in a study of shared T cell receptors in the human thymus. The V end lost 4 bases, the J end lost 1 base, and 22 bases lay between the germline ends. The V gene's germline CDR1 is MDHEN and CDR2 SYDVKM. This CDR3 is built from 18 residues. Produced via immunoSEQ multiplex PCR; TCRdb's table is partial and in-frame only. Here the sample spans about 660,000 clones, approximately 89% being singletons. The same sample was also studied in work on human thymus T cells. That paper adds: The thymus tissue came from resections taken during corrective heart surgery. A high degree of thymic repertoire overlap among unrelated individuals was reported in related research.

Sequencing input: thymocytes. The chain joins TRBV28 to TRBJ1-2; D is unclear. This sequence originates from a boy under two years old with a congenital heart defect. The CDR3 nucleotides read TGTGCCAGCAGTTCTTTCCTCTCAACAGAGAGTGGTAACTATGGCTACACCTTC. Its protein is CASSSFLSTESGNYGYTF.